Listed below are T cell receptor beta chains from one sample, sequenced in a study of T cell repertoires in cytomegalovirus infection. TCRdb processed the reads anew with MiXCR; each CDR3 protein has one entry. The sample contains 150,000 to 200,000 distinct CDR3 sequences, approximately 15% of which appear only once. Sequencing was carried out using PBMCs. These receptors were collected from a human donor in good health (CMV status not recorded). Some clones in this sample may be carry-over from other donors' samples. Both conserved end residues are part of each CDR3. The size field is filled for only some rows; it gives once, few, many or a size class.

TRBJ1-5,TRBV7-9,.,CASSSQSGGGNQPQHF
TRBJ2-2,TRBV28,few,CASSPKFFRLAGGQNTGELFF
TRBJ1-3,TRBV7-8,many,CASSLGDLRGNTIYF
TRBJ1-6,TRBV7-8,many,CASSLQGYNSPLHF
TRBJ1-1,TRBV28,.,CASSLSGQPNTEAFF
TRBJ1-1,TRBV7-9,few,CASSLDLTMNTEAFF
TRBJ2-3,TRBV28,many,CASSLSQSGADTQYF
TRBJ2-3,TRBV28,many,CASSLVYPDTQYF
TRBJ2-3,TRBV7-6,many,CASSSRSGTDTQYF
TRBJ2-7,TRBV7-2,many,CASSLGLLAPYYEQYF
TRBJ2-1,TRBV7-9,.,CASTRAVEQFF
TRBJ1-5,TRBV7-9,many,CASSLAGSNQPQHF
TRBJ2-7,TRBV5-6,.,CASSHTWAGYEQYF
TRBJ2-1,TRBV6-5,few,CASRRGGDNEQFF
TRBJ2-7,TRBV28,many,CASSSTGGGNEQYF
TRBJ1-1,TRBV5-4,.,CASTRGQDGAEAFF
TRBJ2-1,TRBV7-2,many,CASSLVGRNNEQFF
TRBJ2-7,TRBV28,.,CASSPADLYEQYF
TRBJ2-1,TRBV27,many,CASRGLAGGMGYNEQFF
TRBJ2-5,TRBV28,few,CASSFPEEVSTQYF
TRBJ2-3,TRBV12-3/TRBV12-4,many,CASSSSLAPDTQYF
TRBJ2-3,TRBV29-1,.,CSAVLAGRADTQYF
TRBJ2-2,TRBV2,many,CASSEGVANTGELFF
TRBJ1-1,TRBV11-1,few,CASRLDRHNTEAFF
TRBJ2-1,TRBV14,.,CASSRDRVHNEQFF
TRBJ2-1,TRBV27,many,CASSPGTYTYNEQFF
TRBJ2-2,TRBV7-2,many,CASSLYAYTGELFF
TRBJ1-2,TRBV6-5,.,CASRSTGYGYTF
TRBJ1-2,TRBV11-2,.,CASSLGAQQLTNYGYTF
TRBJ2-1,TRBV20-1,.,CSAPLTGGGWNNEQFF
TRBJ1-1,TRBV19,.,CASTAGSTEAFF
TRBJ2-1,TRBV7-9,many,CASSLGAGEQFF
TRBJ1-2,TRBV5-1,few,CASSLDGDGYTF
TRBJ1-4,TRBV7-6,many,CASSLVGGNNEKLFF
TRBJ2-7,TRBV7-3,few,CASSPGAGGAYEQYF
TRBJ1-1,TRBV14,few,CASSPPPTEAFF
TRBJ2-2,TRBV28,many,CASSLGLAGGGGYTGELFF
TRBJ1-3,TRBV9,few,CASSPSTLSGNTIYF
TRBJ1-1,TRBV4-3,.,CASSPGTSDHITEAFF
TRBJ1-1,TRBV29-1,few,CSVEDSSNTEAFF
TRBJ2-7,TRBV7-2,many,CASSLGRRGTVYEQYF
TRBJ2-3,TRBV20-1,few,CSARDPRTGRTDTQYF
TRBJ1-2,TRBV12-3/TRBV12-4,few,CASSSSSSGPYGYTF
TRBJ2-7,TRBV7-2,many,CASTLAGGPYEQYF
TRBJ2-1,TRBV7-9,many,CASSPRVAGVSYNEQFF
TRBJ1-1,TRBV7-2,many,CASSLVAHSLLLNTEAFF